This TCR beta chain was recovered during a study of cytomegalovirus exposure and HLA in healthy donors. Study findings and constraints: Analysis was performed later, and it showed HLA-associated TCR beta chains to be more clonally expanded than equally common others.

V trimming: 4 bases; J trimming: 1 base; junction bases outside the gene matches: 0. Germline lookup yields CDR1 LGHNA and CDR2 YNFKEQ. The CDR3 contains 14 residues. A word on this clone: Antigen specificity is unknown.

The PCR ran on 60 Vbeta and 13 Jbeta primers. The data were produced by immunoSEQ multiplex PCR, yet TCRdb's version contains in-frame clones alone and is incomplete. The sample holds about 120,000 clones, over 60% seen once. Sample: PBMCs. This TCR was recovered from a man younger than 40 in good health and CMV-seropositive. The chain has TRBV4-2 and TRBJ1-1, with 10 bases lining up with TRBD1. This CDR3 reads CASSRDRGNTEAFF. The DNA of the CDR3 is TGTGCCAGCAGCCGGGACAGGGGGAACACTGAAGCTTTCTTT.